This entry lists 3 T cell receptor beta chains sequenced from one sample in a study of response to subunit inactivated influenza vaccine. TCRdb re-called the RT-PCR reads through MiXCR, storing one row per CDR3 protein. The sample records 800,000 or so distinct CDR3 sequences, over 20% being singletons. Source: PBMCs from blood, taken 5 days after vaccination. The receptors were sampled from a man aged 50 to 60 who received an inactivated influenza vaccine.

The genes are TRBV7-9 and TRBJ2-7, with D possibly being TRBD1 (5 bases). The CDR3 is 12 amino acids. V was pared by 10 bases and J by 2 bases, with 12 bases between. Germline V gives CDR1 SEHNR, CDR2 FQNEAQ (reference sequence). The DNA of the CDR3 is TGTGCCATCGGATCGACAGCCTACGAGCAGTACTTC. The encoded protein is CAIGSTAYEQYF. Full variable domain (remainder filled in from reference TRBV7-9 and TRBJ2-7): DTGVSQNPRHKITKRGQNVTFRCDPISEHNRLYWYRQTLGQGPEFLTYFQNEAQLEKSRLLSDRFSAERPKGSFSTLEIQRTEQGDSAMYLCAIGSTAYEQYFGPGTRLTVT.

The chain combines TRBV5-1 with TRBJ2-1; the match to TRBD2 covers 14 bases. With V trimmed by 3 bases and J by 6 bases, 5 bases remained unmatched. CDR1 and CDR2 (germline): SGHRS, YFSETQ. The CDR3 spans 16 residues. CDR3 sequence reads: CASSSRLAGGPNEQFF. The CDR3 DNA reads TGCGCCAGCAGCTCAAGACTAGCGGGAGGGCCCAATGAGCAGTTCTTC.

The V and J genes are TRBV4-1 and TRBJ2-7; D call uncertain. From germline, CDR1 is MGHRA and CDR2 YSYEKL. Trimming stripped 4 bases from V and 0 bases from J, with 16 bases between. The CDR3 length is 16 residues. The CDR3 DNA sequence: TGCGCCAGCAGCCCCGTTTGGGGTACGAGCTCCTACGAGCAGTACTTC. The encoded protein is CASSPVWGTSSYEQYF.